This T cell receptor (beta chain) was sequenced for a study of blood T cell repertoires in COVID-19. The wider study: Some COVID-19 samples were acute and others convalescent; all came from the United States, Italy and Spain. The cDNA or gDNA used as material had been derived from T cells, B-cell-depleted T cells, or PBMCs.

Authors' analysis steps: It was from reference gene primer amplification that nucleated cell counts were estimated. Data came from immunoSEQ multiplex PCR; TCRdb stores just in-frame clones and leaves some out. D and trimming were read from the DNA, whereas the V and J calls and clone size are those reported in that table. The sample has 180,000 or so clones, 70% to 90% seen once. The length of the CDR3 is 15 residues. The germline CDR1 and CDR2 sequences are KGHSH and LQKENI. With 2 bases removed from V and 2 bases from J, the gap between germline ends came to 12 bases. The TCR originated in a man between 60 and 70 years old with acute or convalescent COVID-19. This chain links TRBV18 with TRBJ1-1; a possible D gene is TRBD1 (6 bases). Sequences were obtained from peripheral blood. Here the CDR3 reads CASSPIGQSNTEAFF. The CDR3 coding sequence is TGTGCCAGCTCACCAATTGGACAGTCTAACACTGAAGCTTTCTTT.